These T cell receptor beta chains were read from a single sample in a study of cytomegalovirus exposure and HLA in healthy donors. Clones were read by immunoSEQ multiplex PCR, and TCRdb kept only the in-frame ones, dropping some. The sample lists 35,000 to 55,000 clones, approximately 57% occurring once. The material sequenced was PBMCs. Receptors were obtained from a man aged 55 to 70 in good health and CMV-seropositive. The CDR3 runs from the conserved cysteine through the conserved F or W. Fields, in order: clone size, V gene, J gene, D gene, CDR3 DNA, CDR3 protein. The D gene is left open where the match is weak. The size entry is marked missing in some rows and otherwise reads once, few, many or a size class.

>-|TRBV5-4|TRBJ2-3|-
TGTGCCAGCAGCGGGAGACTAGGAAACACAGATACGCAGTATTTT
CASSGRLGNTDTQYF
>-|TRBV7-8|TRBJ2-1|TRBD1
TGTGCCAGCAGCAGCCCGGGACAGGCTACGCAGAATGAGCAGTTCTTC
CASSSPGQATQNEQFF
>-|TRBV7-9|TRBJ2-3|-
TGTGCCAGCAGCTTAGGGTGGACTAGCACAGATACGCAGTATTTT
CASSLGWTSTDTQYF
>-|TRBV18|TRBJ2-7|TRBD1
TGTGCCAGCTCATCCTGGGGACAGGGGGAATCCTACGAGCAGTACTTC
CASSSWGQGESYEQYF
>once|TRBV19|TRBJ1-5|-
TGTGCCAGTAGTATAGAGCGCGGGCTTAGCAATCAGCCCCAGCATTTT
CASSIERGLSNQPQHF
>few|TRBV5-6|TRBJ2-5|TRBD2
TGTGCCAGCAGCTTTCGTCTAGCGGGACGAGAGACCCAGTACTTC
CASSFRLAGRETQYF
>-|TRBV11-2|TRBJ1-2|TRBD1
TGTGCCAGCTCGGAGACAGGGTTCGATGGCTACACCTTC
CASSETGFDGYTF
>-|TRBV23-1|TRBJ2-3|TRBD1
TGCGCCAGCACCCTGAACCGCCACAGGGGGGATACCCTAGTAATCACAGATACGCAGTATTTT
CASTLNRHRGDTLVITDTQYF
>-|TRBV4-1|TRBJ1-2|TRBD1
TGCGCCAGCAGCCAAGATGTGGACAGGTCGATTGGCTACACCTTC
CASSQDVDRSIGYTF
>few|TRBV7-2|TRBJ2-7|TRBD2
TGTGCCAGCCTAGAGACCCTAGCGGGAATCGACGAGCAGTACTTC
CASLETLAGIDEQYF
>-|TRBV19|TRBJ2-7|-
TGTGCCAGTGCGGAGGGCGACTATCGGCCCCACGAGCAGTACTTC
CASAEGDYRPHEQYF
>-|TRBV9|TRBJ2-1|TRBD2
TGTGCCAGCAGCTCCACCGGGACTAGCGGGGTCGATGAGCAGTTCTTC
CASSSTGTSGVDEQFF
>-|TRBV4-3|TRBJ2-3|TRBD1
TGCGCCAGCAGCCAAGACGCCGGGACAGGGGTACGCACAGATACGCAGTATTTT
CASSQDAGTGVRTDTQYF
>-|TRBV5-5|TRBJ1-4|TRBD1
TGTGCCAGCAGCCTTACAGGGGGTATTGAAAAACTGTTTTTT
CASSLTGGIEKLFF
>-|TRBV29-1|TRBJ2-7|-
TGCAGCGTTGTAAGGCATCCCGGGGACGAGCAGTACTTC
CSVVRHPGDEQYF
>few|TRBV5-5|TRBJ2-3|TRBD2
TGTGCCAGCAGCTCGAGACTAGCGCCCACAGATACGCAGTATTTT
CASSSRLAPTDTQYF
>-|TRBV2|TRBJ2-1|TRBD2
TGTGCCAGCAGCCCGCGGGAGGCCGTCTACAATGAGCAGTTCTTC
CASSPREAVYNEQFF
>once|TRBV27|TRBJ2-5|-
TGTGCCAGCAGTTCCCCGCCGGGTGAGACCCAGTACTTC
CASSSPPGETQYF
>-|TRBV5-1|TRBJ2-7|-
TGCGCCAGCAGCTTGGATTTGTCGGGGGGGGACAGGGTATACGAGCAGTACTTC
CASSLDLSGGDRVYEQYF
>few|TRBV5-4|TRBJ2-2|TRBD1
TGTGCCAGCAGCTTCGACAGGGGGTACACCGGGGAGCTGTTTTTT
CASSFDRGYTGELFF
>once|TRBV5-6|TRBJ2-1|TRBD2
TGTGCCAGCACCCCGGGACTAGCGAACTACAATGAGCAGTTCTTC
CASTPGLANYNEQFF
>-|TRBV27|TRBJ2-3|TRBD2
TGTGCCAGCAGTCTACCGGGACTAGCCGGTCATACGCAGTATTTT
CASSLPGLAGHTQYF